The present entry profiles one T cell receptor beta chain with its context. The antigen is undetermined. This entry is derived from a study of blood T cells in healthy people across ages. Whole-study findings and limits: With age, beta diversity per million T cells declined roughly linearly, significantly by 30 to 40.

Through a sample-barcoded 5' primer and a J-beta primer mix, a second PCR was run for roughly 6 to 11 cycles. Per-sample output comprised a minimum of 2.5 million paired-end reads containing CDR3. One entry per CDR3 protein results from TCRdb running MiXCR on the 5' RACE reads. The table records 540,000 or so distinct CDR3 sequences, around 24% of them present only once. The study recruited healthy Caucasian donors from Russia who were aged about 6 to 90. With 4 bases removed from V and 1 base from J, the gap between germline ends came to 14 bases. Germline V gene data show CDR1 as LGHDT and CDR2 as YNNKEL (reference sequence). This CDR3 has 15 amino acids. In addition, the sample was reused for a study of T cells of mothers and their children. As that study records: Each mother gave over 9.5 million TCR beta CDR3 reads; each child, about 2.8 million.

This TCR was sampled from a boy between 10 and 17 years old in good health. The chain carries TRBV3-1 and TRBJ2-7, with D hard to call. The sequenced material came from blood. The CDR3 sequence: CASSLSLERSYEQYF. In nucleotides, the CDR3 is TGTGCCAGCAGCCTATCCTTGGAGAGATCCTACGAGCAGTACTTC.